This T cell receptor beta chain was documented in a study of shared clonotypes between healthy human individuals. Study summary: Two female and a few male donors aged 18 to 49 were enrolled.

The assay was immunoSEQ multiplex PCR, and TCRdb's table has in-frame clones only and misses some. The table records millions of clones, more than 90% of them present only once. Germline CDR1 LNHDA, CDR2 SQIVND (reference sequence). Trimming cost V 4 bases and J 0 bases, with 22 bases left between them. CDR3 length: 19 residues. This clone has only one observation. Material for sequencing was naive CD4+ T cells sorted from blood. Subset here: CD45RA+ positively selected. The source is a man between 18 and 29 years old in good health. The genes are TRBV19 and TRBJ1-5, with a tentative D call TRBD1 (5 bases). CDR3: CASSRGILVRGDSNQPQHF. The CDR3 bases are TGTGCCAGTAGTAGGGGGATTTTGGTCAGAGGCGATAGCAATCAGCCCCAGCATTTT.